A selection of T cell receptor beta chains follows, all from one sample in a study of blood T cells in healthy people across ages. TCRdb re-derived calls from the 5' RACE reads in MiXCR, one entry per CDR3 protein. The table has under 2,000,000 distinct CDR3 sequences, just under 50% seen once; the top ten hold 2.1%. The source material was blood. These receptors all stem from a woman aged 35 to 49 in good health. CDR3s include the opening cysteine and the closing phenylalanine or tryptophan. A D gene is named only where the DNA matches it firmly. Clone size is not always given. Where it is, it says once, few, many or a class for expanded clones.

J gene | V gene | D gene | clone size | CDR3 DNA | CDR3 protein
TRBJ2-1 | TRBV6-5 | - | - | TGTGCCAGCAGTGGCCTTCAAAATGAGCAGTTCTTC | CASSGLQNEQFF
TRBJ2-3 | TRBV20-1 | TRBD1 | once | TGCAGTGCTAGAGGGGACAGGGTTACAGATACGCAGTATTTT | CSARGDRVTDTQYF
TRBJ2-7 | TRBV27 | - | - | TGTGCCAGCAGTGCGGGGACAGTACCCGAGCAGTACTTC | CASSAGTVPEQYF
TRBJ2-3 | TRBV25-1 | - | - | TGTGCCAGCAGTACACAGAGCAGAGGTAGCGGCTACACAGATACGCAGTATTTT | CASSTQSRGSGYTDTQYF
TRBJ2-1 | TRBV7-2 | - | - | TGTGCCAGCAGCGGGGGGGGCGGAAGCTCCTACAATGAGCAGTTCTTC | CASSGGGGSSYNEQFF
TRBJ1-4 | TRBV5-1 | - | - | TGCGCCAGGATGGGAAAGACGAGGGGAAAACTGTTTTTT | CARMGKTRGKLFF
TRBJ1-5 | TRBV7-2 | - | few | TGTGCCAGCAGCCCCCCAACAGGGAATCAGCCCCAGCATTTT | CASSPPTGNQPQHF
TRBJ2-1 | TRBV10-3 | TRBD2 | few | TGTGCCATCAGTCCGACTAGCGGGTTTAACAATGAGCAGTTCTTC | CAISPTSGFNNEQFF
TRBJ2-5 | TRBV24-1 | - | - | TGTGCCACCAGCGGAGGGCCAGTGGGAATCCAAGAGACCCAGTACTTC | CATSGGPVGIQETQYF
TRBJ2-5 | TRBV27 | TRBD2 | - | TGTGCCAGCAGTTTTGAGTCTAGCGGGCCCCAAGAGACCCAGTACTTC | CASSFESSGPQETQYF
TRBJ1-6 | TRBV9 | TRBD1 | - | TGTGCCAGCAGCGGGACGGGACAGACTATTAATTCACCCCTCCACTTT | CASSGTGQTINSPLHF
TRBJ1-2 | TRBV11-1 | - | few | TGTGCCAGCAGCGTAAAACGAGGAGCTAACTATGGCTACACCTTC | CASSVKRGANYGYTF
TRBJ2-1 | TRBV2 | TRBD2 | - | TGTGCCAGCCCGGGGGGGCTAGGGGAGCAGTTCTTC | CASPGGLGEQFF
TRBJ1-6 | TRBV6-6 | - | - | TGTGCCAGCAGTACCCTGAGCAAGTATCAACCCCTCCACTTT | CASSTLSKYQPLHF
TRBJ2-1 | TRBV20-1 | TRBD2 | few | TGCAGTGCTAGTTGGGAGGGGCAGTTCTTC | CSASWEGQFF
TRBJ1-2 | TRBV29-1 | TRBD1 | few | TGCAGCGTCCGGGACAGCAGTGGCTACACCTTC | CSVRDSSGYTF
TRBJ1-2 | TRBV7-2 | - | - | TGTGCCAGCAGCGCGTTCGTTTTGGGAGGCTACACCTTC | CASSAFVLGGYTF
TRBJ2-5 | TRBV3-1 | TRBD2 | few | TGTGCCAGCAGCCAAGATTCCAGCGGGGGGCACTTCCAAGAGACCCAGTACTTC | CASSQDSSGGHFQETQYF
TRBJ2-3 | TRBV7-3 | - | few | TGTGCCAGCAGCTCCGATGGGGGCACAGATACGCAGTATTTT | CASSSDGGTDTQYF
TRBJ2-7 | TRBV12-3/TRBV12-4 | - | - | TGTGCCAGCAGTTTGGTCTTAAAACCCTCCAATGAGCAGTACTTC | CASSLVLKPSNEQYF
TRBJ2-7 | TRBV3-1 | TRBD1 | few | TGTGCCAGCAGCCAAGGGACAGGAAGACCCTACGAGCAGTACTTC | CASSQGTGRPYEQYF
TRBJ2-7 | TRBV20-1 | - | - | TGCGCCCCGCTAAAGGCGGGGGCGCTCAGCTCCTACGAGCAGTACTTC | CAPLKAGALSSYEQYF
TRBJ2-1 | TRBV5-1 | - | few | TGCGCCAGCAGCGTGCCCTGGGACAATGAGCAGTTCTTC | CASSVPWDNEQFF
TRBJ2-7 | TRBV28 | - | few | TGTGCCACCAGAAAGACGCTAGCAGGGCGCGAGCAGTACTTC | CATRKTLAGREQYF
TRBJ2-7 | TRBV28 | - | - | TGTGCCAGCAGTTTCGCCGGTACGCGGCTGTACGAGCAGTACTTC | CASSFAGTRLYEQYF
TRBJ2-1 | TRBV10-3 | TRBD2 | - | TGTGCCATCAGTGGGACTAGCGGGGTAGATGAGCAGTTCTTC | CAISGTSGVDEQFF
TRBJ2-3 | TRBV6-5 | - | few | TGTGCCAGCAGGAAACAGGGACCCACAGATACGCAGTATTTT | CASRKQGPTDTQYF
TRBJ1-4 | TRBV6-6 | TRBD1 | - | TGTGCCAGCAGTTACGCAGGGGGAGAAAAACTGTTTTTT | CASSYAGGEKLFF
TRBJ2-6 | TRBV7-2 | - | few | TGTGCCAGCAGCTTAGCGGGGTTATTTCCTGGGGCCAACGTCCTGACTTTC | CASSLAGLFPGANVLTF
TRBJ2-7 | TRBV7-2 | TRBD2 | - | TGTGCCAGCACCAGGGACTACCTCTCCTACGAGCAGTACTTC | CASTRDYLSYEQYF
TRBJ2-1 | TRBV14 | TRBD2 | - | TGTGCCAGCAGCCATAATCCGGGACTAGTGGGGAGTGAGCAGTTCTTC | CASSHNPGLVGSEQFF